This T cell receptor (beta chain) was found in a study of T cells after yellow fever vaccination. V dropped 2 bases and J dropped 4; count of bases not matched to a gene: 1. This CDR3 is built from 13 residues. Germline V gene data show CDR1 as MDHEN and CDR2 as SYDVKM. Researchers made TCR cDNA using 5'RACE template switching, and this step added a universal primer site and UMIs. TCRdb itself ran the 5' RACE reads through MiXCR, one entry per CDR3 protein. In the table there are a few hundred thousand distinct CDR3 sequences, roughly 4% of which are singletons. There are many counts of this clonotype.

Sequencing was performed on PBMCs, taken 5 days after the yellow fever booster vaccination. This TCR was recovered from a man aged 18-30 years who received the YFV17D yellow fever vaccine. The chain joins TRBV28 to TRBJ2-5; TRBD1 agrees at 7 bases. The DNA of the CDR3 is TGTGCCAGCAGTTTACGACAGGGAGAGACCCAGTACTTC. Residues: CASSLRQGETQYF.